A single sample gave rise to the 17 T cell receptor beta chains below, sequenced in a study of cytomegalovirus exposure and HLA in healthy donors. TCRdb's copy holds only in-frame clones and misses some; the assay was immunoSEQ multiplex PCR. This table holds about 72,000 clones, about 93% found once. The specimen sequenced was PBMCs. Source of these receptors: a woman aged 18-30 years in good health and CMV-seronegative.

This clone was seen only a few times. This rearrangement joins TRBV25-1 to TRBJ2-7; no reliable D call. The V gene's germline CDR1 is MGHDK and CDR2 SYGVNS. Deletions cut 5 bases from V and 6 bases from J, with 8 bases between. This CDR3 has 11 amino acids. CDR3 in amino acids: CASSTYREQYF. The CDR3, as DNA: TGTGCCAGCAGTACTTACCGCGAGCAGTACTTC.

J is TRBJ1-6 and V is TRBV30, with a weak D call TRBD1 (5 bases). Trimming took off 0 bases at V and 1 base at J, with 7 bases between the two ends. CDR1 and CDR2 from the germline V gene are GTSNPN and SVGIG (reference sequence). CDR3 size: 15 residues. CDR3 in DNA: TGTGCCTGGAGTGTAAAGGGGTCCTATAATTCACCCCTCCACTTT. Amino acids: CAWSVKGSYNSPLHF.

The chain recombines TRBV30 with TRBJ1-2; D call uncertain. The CDR3 consists of 11 residues. V was clipped by 2 bases and J by 7 bases, with 8 bases between them. The germline V gene encodes CDR1 GTSNPN and CDR2 SVGIG (reference sequence). CDR3 in amino acids: CAWSIAFGYTF. The CDR3 DNA follows: TGTGCCTGGAGTATTGCGTTTGGCTACACCTTC.

The gene calls are TRBV7-9 and TRBJ2-1, with D maybe TRBD1 (5 bases). Deletions cut 4 bases from V and 12 bases from J, with 10 bases between. The CDR3 has 11 residues. Germline loops: CDR1 SEHNR, CDR2 FQNEAQ (reference sequence). CDR3 in DNA: TGTGCCAGCAGCTCGACAGTAGGGCAGTTCTTC. Encoded protein: CASSSTVGQFF.

This clone was counted a single time. The chain recombines TRBV19 with TRBJ2-2; TRBD2 matches at 15 bases. Trimming cost V 4 bases and J 1 base; bases outside gene matches: 16. CDR3 length equals 22 residues. CDR1 is LNHDA and CDR2 is SQIVND in the germline V gene (reference sequence). CDR3 in amino acids: CASSTRPYPGLAGGWNTGELFF. Here the CDR3 DNA reads TGTGCCAGTAGTACTAGACCTTACCCGGGACTAGCGGGGGGATGGAACACCGGGGAGCTGTTTTTT. The whole variable domain, filled in from reference TRBV19 and TRBJ2-2, reads DGGITQSPKYLFRKEGQNVTLSCEQNLNHDAMYWYRQDPGQGLRLIYYSQIVNDFQKGDIAEGYSVSREKKESFPLTVTSAQKNPTAFYLCASSTRPYPGLAGGWNTGELFFGEGSRLTVL.

The rearrangement uses TRBV28 and TRBJ1-4; D remains ambiguous. Germline V gene data show CDR1 as MDHEN and CDR2 as SYDVKM. Trimming left V 0 bases short and J 8 bases short, with 10 bases between. The CDR3 is 14 amino acids. The CDR3 nucleotides are TGTGCCAGCAGTTTATGGGAGAGAGGGGAAAAACTGTTTTTT. This sequence encodes CASSLWERGEKLFF.

CDR3 bases: TGTGCCAGCAGCTTAGTCAGATCGACGGGTGAGCAGTACTTC. The encoded protein is CASSLVRSTGEQYF. This rearrangement joins TRBV7-8 to TRBJ2-7; D uncertain. Germline lookup yields CDR1 SGHVS and CDR2 FQNEAQ. With 1 base removed from V and 7 bases from J, the gap between germline ends came to 14 bases. This CDR3 contains 14 residues.

In its sample, this clone was seen once. The chain carries TRBV6-6 and TRBJ2-7; a possible D gene is TRBD2 (5 bases). V was cut by 0 bases and J by 3 bases, with 15 bases left in between. The CDR3 runs 16 residues. The germline CDR1 and CDR2 sequences are MNHNY and SVGAGI (reference sequence). CDR3 nucleotide sequence: TGTGCCAGCAGTTACTCGTACGGGGAAATTGGCTACGAGCAGTACTTC. Protein: CASSYSYGEIGYEQYF.

V gene TRBV12-5 combines with J gene TRBJ1-4, with TRBD1 matching 7 bases. The CDR3 is made up of 16 amino acids. The germline V gene has CDR1 LGHNT and CDR2 FRNRAP. V lost 1 base, J lost 4 bases, and 6 bases stayed unmatched. The CDR3 spells CASGLEPGQINEKLFF. CDR3 nucleotide sequence: TGTGCTAGTGGTTTGGAACCGGGACAGATTAATGAAAAACTGTTTTTT.

This chain's CDR3 is CASSSDALGRRQPQHF. Written as DNA, the CDR3 is TGTGCCAGCAGCTCGGACGCGCTGGGGCGCAGACAGCCCCAGCATTTT. The chain links TRBV27 to TRBJ1-5; D might be TRBD1 (5 bases). The CDR3 sequence is 16 residues long. The germline CDR1 and CDR2 sequences are MNHEY and SMNVEV (reference sequence). Trimming removed 6 bases from V and 7 bases from J, with 22 bases in between.

This clone was found a few times. The chain carries TRBV6-1 and TRBJ2-5, with TRBD1 matching 8 bases. CDR3 length: 13 residues. Trimming took 6 bases from V and 5 from J; bases not matched to a gene: 5. CDR1 and CDR2 from the germline V gene are MNHNS and SASEGT. The CDR3 sequence is CASSQRTGETQYF. The CDR3 coding sequence is TGTGCCAGCAGCCAAAGGACAGGGGAGACCCAGTACTTC.

V and J are TRBV19 and TRBJ1-2; D gene unclear. Per the germline V gene, CDR1 is LNHDA and CDR2 is SQIVND (reference sequence). The CDR3 runs 14 residues. Between the trimmed V and J ends, which lost 5 bases and 2 bases, there was a span of 12 bases. The DNA for the CDR3 is TGTGCCAGTAGTCCGACGACAACGAACTATGGCTACACCTTC. Its protein is CASSPTTTNYGYTF.

This clone was found once. V usage is TRBV5-1 and J usage is TRBJ1-2; D call uncertain. V lost 2 bases to trimming and J lost 4 bases, with 9 bases between them. The CDR3 sequence is 13 residues long. Germline loops: CDR1 SGHRS, CDR2 YFSETQ. DNA for the CDR3: TGCGCCAGCAGCTTAGAGGGTTCCTATGGCTACACCTTC. Residues: CASSLEGSYGYTF.

The chain carries TRBV4-1 and TRBJ2-7; 7 bases match TRBD1. The CDR3 loop spans 14 amino acids. CDR1 and CDR2 (germline): MGHRA, YSYEKL. V trimming: 4 bases; J trimming: 4 bases; junction bases outside the gene matches: 7. CDR3 in amino acids: CASSPDRVGYEQYF. For the CDR3, the DNA is TGCGCCAGCAGCCCCGACAGGGTGGGGTACGAGCAGTACTTC.

The J gene is TRBJ1-2, the V gene TRBV6-5; tentative D call: TRBD1 (6 bases). With 6 bases removed from V and 9 bases from J, the gap between germline ends came to 20 bases. The V gene's germline CDR1 is MNHEY and CDR2 SVGAGI. This CDR3 has 14 amino acids. CDR3: CASRFNVRGVSYTF. CDR3 DNA: TGTGCCAGCAGATTTAACGTCAGGGGAGTCAGCTACACCTTC.

The rearrangement joins TRBV27 to TRBJ1-5, with D unclear. With 3 bases removed from V and 3 bases from J, the gap between germline ends came to 3 bases. This CDR3 has 12 amino acids. Germline V gene lookup returns CDR1 MNHEY and CDR2 SMNVEV (reference sequence). CDR3 residues: CASSFINQPQHF. The CDR3 DNA sequence: TGTGCCAGCAGTTTTATCAATCAGCCCCAGCATTTT.

The V call is TRBV7-9, the J call TRBJ2-2; 8 bases are shared with TRBD1. Per the germline V gene, CDR1 is SEHNR and CDR2 is FQNEAQ (reference sequence). CDR3 length: 18 residues. Trimming removed 1 base from V and 1 base from J; junction bases left unmatched: 8. The CDR3 nucleotides are TGTGCCAGCAGCTTAGTCGGGGCAGGGGGCCAGAACACCGGGGAGCTGTTTTTT. Translating gives CASSLVGAGGQNTGELFF. Drawing the rest from reference TRBV7-9 and TRBJ2-2, the complete variable domain is DTGVSQNPRHKITKRGQNVTFRCDPISEHNRLYWYRQTLGQGPEFLTYFQNEAQLEKSRLLSDRFSAERPKGSFSTLEIQRTEQGDSAMYLCASSLVGAGGQNTGELFFGEGSRLTVL.